Sequencing of this T cell receptor beta chain was carried out in a study of blood T cell repertoires in COVID-19. Study details: There were acute and convalescent COVID-19 samples, and they came from the United States, Italy and Spain.

Study processing details: Amplified reference gene primers provided the basis for estimating nucleated cell counts. Libraries were prepared by immunoSEQ multiplex PCR; TCRdb keeps only in-frame clonotypes and omits some of them. Clone size and the V and J calls come from that table; the DNA yielded D and trimming. This sample has tens of thousands of clones, with 88% found just once. The CDR3 is 15 residues long. Germline-derived CDR1 and CDR2 are KGHSH and LQKENI. Trimming removed 6 bases at V and 3 bases at J, with 17 bases between. The material sequenced was peripheral blood. The TCR originated in a woman in her 70s with active COVID-19. The V gene is TRBV18, the J gene TRBJ1-1; D unresolved. This CDR3 reads CASSPPSLADTEAFF. The CDR3 DNA reads as TGTGCCAGCTCCCCTCCCTCGCTTGCGGACACTGAAGCTTTCTTT.